This T cell receptor beta chain emerged from a study of blood T cell repertoires in COVID-19. On the study more broadly: COVID-19 samples from acute and convalescent phases originated in the United States, Italy and Spain. T cells, B-cell-depleted T cells, or PBMCs supplied cDNA or gDNA.

In the source study's methods: Counts of nucleated cells, estimated from reference gene primer amplification, were obtained. Sequenced by immunoSEQ multiplex PCR; TCRdb stores in-frame clones only, minus some. The V and J calls and clone size were taken over from that table, and D and trimming were inferred from the DNA. The repertoire consists of over 400,000 clones, with 80% to 90% occurring once and the leading ten covering approximately 1.5%. The source material was peripheral blood. The TCR was taken from a woman aged 30 to 39 with active or convalescent COVID-19.

CDR3: CATFPGQVCHEQYF. DNA of the CDR3: TGTGCCACCTTCCCGGGACAGGTTTGCCACGAGCAGTACTTC. V usage is TRBV24-1 and J usage is TRBJ2-7, with 8 bases fitting TRBD1. The CDR3 consists of 14 residues. Germline assignment: CDR1 KGHDR and CDR2 SFDVKD. With 9 bases clipped from V and 5 bases from J, the junction kept 11 bases outside the gene matches.